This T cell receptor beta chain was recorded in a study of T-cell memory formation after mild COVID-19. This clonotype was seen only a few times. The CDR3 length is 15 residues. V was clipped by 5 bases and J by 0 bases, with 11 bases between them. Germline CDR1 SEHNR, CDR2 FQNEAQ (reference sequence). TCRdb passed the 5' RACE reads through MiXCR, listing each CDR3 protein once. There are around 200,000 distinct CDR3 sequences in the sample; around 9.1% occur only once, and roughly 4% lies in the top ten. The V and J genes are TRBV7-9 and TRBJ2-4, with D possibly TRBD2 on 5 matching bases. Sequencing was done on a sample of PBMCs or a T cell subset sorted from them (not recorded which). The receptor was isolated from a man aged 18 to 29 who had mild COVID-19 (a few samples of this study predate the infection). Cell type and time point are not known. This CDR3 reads CASSRYGVAKNIQYF. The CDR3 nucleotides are TGTGCCAGCAGCCGCTACGGGGTAGCCAAAAACATTCAGTACTTC.